Below are 9 T cell receptor beta chains sequenced from a single sample in a study of cytomegalovirus exposure and HLA in healthy donors (dated by TCRdb to 2015 to 2018). Libraries were built with the immunoSEQ multiplex PCR assay. For the multiplex PCR, a mixture combining 60 forward primers for TCR Vbeta segments and 13 reverse primers for TCR Jbeta segments was used. Sourced from immuneACCESS, this table was stored by TCRdb with only in-frame sequences that have V and J called. A share of the clones is absent; for the studies checked, an unresolved V gene accounts for under half, and the remainder has no known explanation. The sample contains some 130,000 clones, roughly 70% of them found a single time. The top ten clonotypes cover approximately 4% of the sample. The sample consisted of PBMCs. These receptors were collected from a man aged 50 to 60 in good health and CMV-seropositive.

The table lists this clone with a few counts. The chain uses TRBV5-6 and TRBJ2-1; 10 bases are a match to TRBD2. Germline lookup yields CDR1 SGHDT and CDR2 YYEEEE. Germline trimming cut 4 bases from V and 0 bases from J; bases unmatched to any gene: 1. This CDR3 comprises 15 residues. In DNA form, the CDR3 reads TGTGCCAGCAGCCGGACTAGCGGCTCCTACAATGAGCAGTTCTTC. Translated: CASSRTSGSYNEQFF. The entire variable domain, with the rest obtained from reference TRBV5-6 and TRBJ2-1, is as follows: DAGVTQSPTHLIKTRGQQVTLRCSPKSGHDTVSWYQQALGQGPQFIFQYYEEEERQRGNFPDRFSGHQFPNYSSELNVNALLLGDSALYLCASSRTSGSYNEQFFGPGTRLTVL.

This chain uses TRBV11-2 with TRBJ2-5, with a possible D match to TRBD1 (6 bases). The CDR3 is 13 residues long. The germline gives CDR1 SGHAT, CDR2 FQNNGV. Deletions cut 4 bases from V and 8 bases from J, with 14 bases between. For the CDR3, the DNA is TGTGCCAGCAGCTCCCCCGTGGGGGCTACCCAGTACTTC. It yields the protein CASSSPVGATQYF.

This chain uses TRBV5-1 with TRBJ2-5; maybe TRBD1 (6 bases). CDR1 SGHRS and CDR2 YFSETQ come from the germline V gene. This CDR3 is built from 16 residues. The ends were cut back, 2 bases at V and 5 bases at J, with 19 bases in the middle. The CDR3 spells CASSFYGQIQGETQYF. CDR3 nucleotides: TGCGCCAGCAGCTTTTACGGACAGATCCAAGGGGAGACCCAGTACTTC.

This clone was seen only a few times. This chain joins TRBV6-5 and TRBJ2-1; TRBD2 is a possible D gene (7 bases). The V gene lost 1 base and the J gene lost 5 bases, with 12 bases spanning the gap. CDR3 length: 15 amino acids. Germline V gene sequence: CDR1 MNHEY, CDR2 SVGAGI. CDR3 in amino acids: CASSYFGGRDNEQFF. Written as DNA, the CDR3 is TGTGCCAGCAGTTACTTCGGGGGGCGAGACAATGAGCAGTTCTTC.

V and J are TRBV6-4 and TRBJ1-3, with 8 bases identical to TRBD1. V was pared by 4 bases and J by 0 bases, with 8 bases of the junction left unmatched. The CDR3 loop spans 17 amino acids. Germline CDR1 reads MRHNA; CDR2 reads SNTAGT. This CDR3 reads CASSGLTGALSGNTIYF. The CDR3 region has the DNA TGTGCCAGCAGTGGACTGACAGGGGCGCTCTCTGGAAACACCATATATTTT.

The rearrangement uses TRBV2 and TRBJ1-1, with 10 bases lining up with TRBD1. V lost 5 bases to trimming and J lost 3 bases; unmatched junction nucleotides: 9. The CDR3 has 16 amino acids. Germline CDR1 is SNHLY and CDR2 is FYNNEI. CDR3 sequence (DNA): TGTGCCAGCAGTCGACAGGGGGCGCGTCTGGACACTGAAGCTTTCTTT. Amino acids: CASSRQGARLDTEAFF.

The rearrangement uses TRBV5-1 and TRBJ2-5, with 8 nucleotides matching TRBD1. This CDR3 has 17 amino acids. The V and J ends lost 4 bases and 2 bases, in that order; junction bases with no gene match: 13. Germline CDR1 is SGHRS and CDR2 is YFSETQ. CDR3 coding DNA: TGCGCCAGCAGCCCAGGGGGCGTTGGGGCCCAACAAGAGACCCAGTACTTC. It encodes CASSPGGVGAQQETQYF.

The chain carries TRBV2 and TRBJ2-5, with 7 bases matching TRBD1. Germline lookup yields CDR1 SNHLY and CDR2 FYNNEI. The ends lost 7 bases at V and 4 bases at J; junction bases unmatched: 3. The CDR3 runs 12 residues. The DNA of the CDR3 is TGTGCCAGCAAGTACAGGGGAGAGACCCAGTACTTC. Amino acids: CASKYRGETQYF.

The chain joins TRBV6-6 to TRBJ2-2; perhaps TRBD2 as D (5 bases). V lost 6 bases and J 3 bases, leaving 14 bases between the germline ends. CDR1 and CDR2 from the germline V gene are MNHNY and SVGAGI (reference sequence). The CDR3 length is 15 residues. The CDR3 sequence: CASSPHNSDTGELFF. The CDR3 DNA reads TGTGCCAGCAGCCCCCACAATAGCGACACCGGGGAGCTGTTTTTT.